This T cell receptor beta chain was obtained from a study of regulatory T cells in long-lasting Graves disease. Noted time point: newly diagnosed GD, antithyroid drugs for less than 3 months. Extracted RNA from PBMCs served as the source of the TCR library. With regard to this clonotype: Its target is unknown.

Study-wide points: Persistent disease was associated with favored TRBV28 usage and with favored use of TRBJ1-2 and TRBJ2-5.

For TCR beta, libraries came from iRepertoire HTBI primers and Arm-PCR of CDR3 regions. TCRdb fed the multiplex PCR reads into MiXCR, producing one record per CDR3 protein. This sample has 400,000 to 550,000 distinct CDR3 sequences; 15% occur once, and the top ten carry approximately 16%. CDR1 SGHDT and CDR2 YYEEEE come from the germline V gene. The V end lost 4 bases, the J end lost 6 bases, and 19 bases lay between the germline ends. This CDR3 region has 15 residues. These data were also filed under a second study, of T cells in Graves' hyperthyroidism and ophthalmopathy.

The TCR comes from a young woman with Graves disease. The J gene is TRBJ2-5, the V gene TRBV5-6; tentatively, D is TRBD1 (6 bases). The sample consisted of peripheral blood mononuclear cells (PBMCs), taken at new diagnosis, from a patient treated with antithyroid drugs. As DNA, the CDR3 is TGTGCCAGCAGCCCGTCACAGGGAATGATGAAGACCCAGTACTTC. Protein product: CASSPSQGMMKTQYF.